These 20 T cell receptor beta chains share one sample of origin, sequenced in a study of CD8 T cells in Susac syndrome. RNA in amounts of roughly 0.45 to 1 ug was reverse transcribed with random hexamers. Via MiXCR, TCRdb re-called the immunoSEQ multiplex PCR reads, giving one row per CDR3 protein. The sample records about 140,000 distinct CDR3 sequences, around 96% being singletons. The sample comprised CD4+ T cells from PBMCs. The receptors stem from a human donor with multiple sclerosis.

The rearrangement joins TRBV29-1 to TRBJ2-3; TRBD2 aligns across 7 bases. This CDR3 region has 13 residues. Unmatched junction bases numbered 4, after V lost 5 bases and J lost 2 bases. The V gene's germline CDR1 is SQVTM and CDR2 ANQGSEA. The CDR3 DNA follows: TGCAGCGTTCGGGGGACTATCACAGATACGCAGTATTTT. It yields the protein CSVRGTITDTQYF.

The rearrangement joins TRBV5-6 to TRBJ2-7; possibly TRBD1 for D (6 bases). This CDR3 region has 15 residues. The germline V and J ends were trimmed by 4 bases and 2 bases, with 16 bases remaining between them. Germline V gives CDR1 SGHDT, CDR2 YYEEEE. The CDR3, as DNA: TGTGCCAGCAGCCGCGTATCAGGGGAACCCTACGAGCAGTACTTC. Translation gives CASSRVSGEPYEQYF.

The J gene is TRBJ1-5, the V gene TRBV20-1; weak D call: TRBD1 (6 bases). This CDR3 has 12 residues. Germline V lookup: CDR1 DFQATT, CDR2 SNEGSKA (reference sequence). Trimming stripped 3 bases from V and 6 bases from J, with 9 bases between. Here the CDR3 reads CSASPRGQPQHF. The CDR3 nucleotides read TGCAGTGCTAGCCCCAGGGGTCAGCCCCAGCATTTT.

The rearrangement joins TRBV7-2 to TRBJ2-7; 11 bases align to TRBD1. V was clipped by 6 bases and J by 7 bases; unmatched bases: 5. This CDR3 spans 13 amino acids. Looked up from germline, CDR1 is SGHTA and CDR2 is FQGNSA. DNA of the CDR3: TGTGCCAGCAGTTCCGGACAGGGGGCGGAGCAGTACTTC. Amino acids: CASSSGQGAEQYF. The full variable domain, completed using reference TRBV7-2 and TRBJ2-7, is GAGVSQSPSNKVTEKGKDVELRCDPISGHTALYWYRQSLGQGLEFLIYFQGNSAPDKSGLPSDRFSAERTGGSVSTLTIQRTQQEDSAVYLCASSSGQGAEQYFGPGTRLTVT.

The CDR3 sequence: CAISELGSKVSNEQFF. The CDR3 DNA sequence: TGTGCCATCAGTGAGCTAGGTAGCAAAGTTTCCAATGAGCAGTTCTTC. The chain has TRBV10-3 and TRBJ2-1; D is undetermined. Germline CDR1 and CDR2: ENHRY and SYGVKD. CDR3 length: 16 residues. Trimming took 2 bases from V and 6 from J, leaving 17 bases between them.

The V and J genes are TRBV15 and TRBJ2-7, with TRBD1 identical over 8 bases. Germline lookup yields CDR1 LNHNV and CDR2 YYDKDF (reference sequence). The length of the CDR3 is 17 residues. The V segment lost 4 bases and the J segment 2 bases; nucleotides outside the gene matches: 13. CDR3 DNA: TGTGCCACCAGCAAGCTCAGGATGGGGACAGGTACCTACGAGCAGTACTTC. Its translation: CATSKLRMGTGTYEQYF.

The gene calls are TRBV3-1 and TRBJ2-5; 10 nucleotides line up with TRBD2. CDR3 length: 17 amino acids. Per the germline V gene, CDR1 is LGHDT and CDR2 is YNNKEL (reference sequence). After removal of 4 bases from V and 1 base from J, the junction contained 9 bases not matched to a gene. The CDR3 loop reads CASSRGATSGVQETQYF. CDR3 DNA: TGTGCCAGCAGCCGCGGGGCCACTAGCGGGGTCCAAGAGACCCAGTACTTC.

The V and J genes are TRBV7-9 and TRBJ2-2; D may be TRBD2 (6 bases). The germline V gene encodes CDR1 SEHNR and CDR2 FQNEAQ (reference sequence). The CDR3 extends over 16 amino acids. Trimming shortened V by 1 base and J by 6 bases, and 15 bases separated the two germline ends. In DNA form, the CDR3 reads TGTGCCAGCAGCTTAGTTAGTGTGGGACTTCCCGGGGAGCTGTTTTTT. Its protein product is CASSLVSVGLPGELFF.

The chain couples TRBV6-5 to TRBJ2-1; no definite D call. Germline-derived CDR1 and CDR2 are MNHEY and SVGAGI. Trimming left V 7 bases short and J 9 bases short, with 10 bases between. The CDR3 is 11 residues long. The CDR3 region has the DNA TGTGCCAGCAAAATAAAGGCTGAGCAGTTCTTC. This encodes CASKIKAEQFF.

The rearrangement links TRBV5-1 to TRBJ2-3; 7 positions match TRBD1. Per germline, CDR1 SGHRS and CDR2 YFSETQ. The J segment lost 4 bases and the V segment lost 1 base, leaving 6 bases of the junction unmatched. The CDR3 covers 15 residues. CDR3 residues: CASSLRGGASDTQYF. CDR3 sequence (DNA): TGCGCCAGCAGCTTGAGAGGGGGCGCATCAGATACGCAGTATTTT. The full variable domain, its missing parts supplied by reference TRBV5-1 and TRBJ2-3, is KAGVTQTPRYLIKTRGQQVTLSCSPISGHRSVSWYQQTPGQGLQFLFEYFSETQRNKGNFPGRFSGRQFSNSRSEMNVSTLELGDSALYLCASSLRGGASDTQYFGPGTRLTVL.

V and J are TRBV7-2 and TRBJ2-7; 8 nucleotides agree with TRBD2. This CDR3 has 14 residues. CDR1 SGHTA and CDR2 FQGNSA come from the germline V gene. The ends lost 5 bases at V and 3 bases at J; junction bases unmatched: 6. CDR3 nucleotides: TGTGCCAGCAGCCGCAACAGCGGGAGCTACGAGCAGTACTTC. Translating gives CASSRNSGSYEQYF.

The rearrangement joins TRBV29-1 to TRBJ2-2; 10 bases fit TRBD2. Germline-derived CDR1 and CDR2 are SQVTM and ANQGSEA. After removal of 6 bases from V and 2 bases from J, the junction contained 3 bases not matched to a gene. This CDR3 has 14 amino acids. The CDR3 region is CSVLAGENTGELFF. The CDR3 DNA is TGCAGCGTGCTAGCGGGGGAAAACACCGGGGAGCTGTTTTTT.

The rearrangement uses TRBV29-1 and TRBJ1-1, with D unclear. This CDR3 contains 10 residues. CDR1 is SQVTM and CDR2 is ANQGSEA in the germline V gene. V lost 5 bases, J lost 1 base, and 2 bases lay in between. The CDR3 sequence is CSVKNTEAFF. In DNA form, the CDR3 reads TGCAGCGTTAAGAACACTGAAGCTTTCTTT. Variable domain in full (rest from reference TRBV29-1 and TRBJ1-1): SAVISQKPSRDICQRGTSLTIQCQVDSQVTMMFWYRQQPGQSLTLIATANQGSEATYESGFVIDKFPISRPNLTFSTLTVSNMSPEDSSIYLCSVKNTEAFFGQGTRLTVV.

The chain employs TRBV30 and TRBJ2-7; a weak D match, TRBD1 (6 bases). The CDR3 extends over 12 amino acids. Trimming stripped 5 bases from V and 6 bases from J, with 14 bases between. Germline values: CDR1 GTSNPN, CDR2 SVGIG (reference sequence). The CDR3 DNA reads as TGTGCCTGGCGGCCTACAGGGACCGAGCAGTACTTC. The encoded protein is CAWRPTGTEQYF.

Concerning this clonotype itself: Germline is not matched at one junction end, which may reflect a read error. J is TRBJ1-2 and V is TRBV7-2, with D maybe TRBD1 (6 bases). This CDR3 spans 13 amino acids. Germline CDR1 is SGHTA and CDR2 is FQGNSA. The CDR3 nucleotides are TGTGCCAGCAGCCTAAACAGGGTCGGCGGGACCAACTTC. Amino acids: CASSLNRVGGTNF.

The V call is TRBV5-6, the J call TRBJ2-5; D unresolved. CDR3 size: 13 residues. Trimming took off 1 base at V and 4 bases at J, with 8 bases between the two ends. Germline CDR1 is SGHDT and CDR2 is YYEEEE. The CDR3 DNA reads TGTGCCAGCAGCTTGAATGGCCCAGAGACCCAGTACTTC. Its protein product is CASSLNGPETQYF.

J is TRBJ2-7 and V is TRBV6-1; the match to TRBD1 covers 10 bases. The junction had 12 bases not matched to a gene; V was cut back by 7 bases and J by 3 bases. Looked up from germline, CDR1 is MNHNS and CDR2 is SASEGT. The CDR3 totals 16 residues. CDR3 sequence: CASTRSGTGEFYEQYF. The CDR3 DNA follows: TGTGCCAGCACCCGATCCGGGACAGGGGAATTCTACGAGCAGTACTTC.

This clonotype showed up just once. The rearrangement joins TRBV9 to TRBJ2-3, with a tentative D call TRBD1 (6 bases). Looked up from germline, CDR1 is SGDLS and CDR2 is YYNGEE. The CDR3 spans 14 residues. Trimming took off 1 base at V and 6 bases at J, with 12 bases between the two ends. CDR3 sequence (DNA): TGTGCCAGCAGCGTAAGAGGGGACATGGATACGCAGTATTTT. Translation: CASSVRGDMDTQYF.

V is TRBV4-3 and J is TRBJ1-2; TRBD1 matches 9 bases. This CDR3 spans 15 amino acids. Per germline, CDR1 LGHNA and CDR2 YSLEER. The trim removed 0 bases at V and 8 bases at J, leaving 7 bases unmatched. CDR3 sequence reads: CASSQDSRTGVGYTF. The CDR3, as DNA: TGCGCCAGCAGCCAAGATTCCAGGACAGGGGTCGGCTACACCTTC.

The chain recombines TRBV7-2 with TRBJ2-5; no clear D. Germline-derived CDR1 and CDR2 are SGHTA and FQGNSA. Trimming took 5 bases from V and 5 from J, leaving 9 bases between them. The CDR3 is made up of 12 amino acids. The CDR3 region is CASSPDGETQYF. DNA of the CDR3: TGTGCCAGCAGCCCGGACGGGGAGACCCAGTACTTC.